This TCR beta chain was sequenced for a study of CD8+ T cells in alopecia areata. Once RNA had been extracted, it was reverse transcribed into cDNA to act as the sequencing template. Here immunoSEQ multiplex PCR was the method, and the copy in TCRdb shows in-frame clones only, minus some. The sample records 140,000 to 150,000 clones, about 60% being singletons. This CDR3 is 14 amino acids long. CDR1 is MGHDK, CDR2 SYGVNS, per germline. The V and J ends lost 4 bases and 4 bases respectively, with 10 bases between them. A remark on this clone: Its target is unknown.

Study results and limitations: TCRs were shared less clearly across patients than in mice, possibly for HLA-related reasons.

Individuals with alopecia areata gave both lesional scalp punch biopsies and peripheral blood for collection. The V gene is TRBV25-1, the J gene TRBJ1-4, with D possibly being TRBD1 (6 bases). The TCR comes from a human donor with alopecia areata. The sequencing used CD4+ T cells sorted from blood, collected at week 0. CDR3 protein: CASSADRSNEKLFF. The CDR3 DNA sequence: TGTGCCAGCAGTGCAGACAGGAGTAATGAAAAACTGTTTTTT.